This T cell receptor (beta chain) was identified in a study of blood T cell repertoires in COVID-19. Data came from immunoSEQ multiplex PCR; TCRdb stores just in-frame clones and leaves some out. The sample has 55,000 to 80,000 clones, 80% to 90% seen once; the top ten hold roughly 6.3%. This clone was counted once. The receptor comes from a human donor in a cohort sampled during active COVID-19. Sequencing was carried out using peripheral blood.

The CDR3 is CAGGRGANQPQHF. In DNA form, the CDR3 reads TGTGCCGGAGGTCGGGGGGCGAATCAGCCCCAGCATTTT. The chain has TRBV12-3 or TRBV12-4 and TRBJ1-5; maybe TRBD1 (6 bases). The V end lost 11 bases, the J end lost 4 bases, and 15 bases lay between the germline ends. CDR3 length: 13 residues.